This T cell receptor beta chain comes out of a study of blood T cell repertoires in COVID-19. The protocol was immunoSEQ multiplex PCR, while the TCRdb copy is restricted to in-frame clones and leaves out a portion. The sample consists of about 140,000 clones, roughly 88% of them appearing once. CDR1 SEHNR and CDR2 FQNEAQ come from the germline V gene (reference sequence). The CDR3 loop spans 13 amino acids. V was pared by 3 bases and J by 6 bases, with 11 bases between. Sequenced: peripheral blood. This chain connects TRBV7-9 to TRBJ1-2; tentatively, D is TRBD1 (6 bases). The TCR was taken from a man aged 60 to 75 with active or convalescent COVID-19. The CDR3 DNA sequence: TGTGCCAGCAGCTTCCAGGGGTTCAATGGCTACACCTTC. It encodes CASSFQGFNGYTF.